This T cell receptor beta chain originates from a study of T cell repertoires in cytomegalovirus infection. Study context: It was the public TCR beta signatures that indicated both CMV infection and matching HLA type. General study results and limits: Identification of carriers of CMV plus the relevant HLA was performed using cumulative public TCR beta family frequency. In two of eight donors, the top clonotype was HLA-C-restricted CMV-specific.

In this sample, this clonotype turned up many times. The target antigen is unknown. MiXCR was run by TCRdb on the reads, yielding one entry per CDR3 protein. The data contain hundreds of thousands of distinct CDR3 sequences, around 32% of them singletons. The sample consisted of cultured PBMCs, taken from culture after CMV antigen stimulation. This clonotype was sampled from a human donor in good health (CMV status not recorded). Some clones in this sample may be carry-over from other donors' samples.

The CDR3 loop is CASSRDRTDTQYF. Here the CDR3 DNA reads TGTGCCAGCAGCCGGGACCGAACAGATACGCAGTATTTT. V usage is TRBV7-2 and J usage is TRBJ2-3, with D possibly being TRBD1 or TRBD2 (5 bases each). Germline CDR1 and CDR2: SGHTA and FQGNSA. This CDR3 is built from 13 residues. Trimming shortened V by 5 bases and J by 3 bases, and 9 bases separated the two germline ends.